The TCR beta chain under discussion was sequenced for a study of CD8+ T cells in alopecia areata. About the research overall: It was 6 to 18 months of tofacitinib, and then there were 6 months off drug. Study results and limitations: Lesional scalp, especially alopecia totalis/universalis, showed higher clonality than normal scalp.

A note on this clone: No antigen is known for it.

Sequencing used cDNA as its template, made by extracting RNA and reverse transcribing it. Generated by immunoSEQ multiplex PCR, the TCRdb table keeps only in-frame clones and is missing some. Among around 250,000 clones listed, about two thirds were seen once. From alopecia areata patients, lesional scalp punch biopsies and peripheral blood were collected. Sorting from PBMCs produced CD4+ and CD8+ T cells. CDR1 SGDLS and CDR2 YYNGEE come from the germline V gene. The CDR3 covers 14 residues. The germline V and J ends were trimmed by 3 bases and 8 bases, with 17 bases remaining between them. The origin of this receptor is a human donor with alopecia areata. The chain combines TRBV9 with TRBJ1-2, with a tentative D call TRBD1 (6 bases). Specimen: CD4+ T cells sorted from blood, collected at week 0. The CDR3 DNA is TGTGCCAGCAGCGACCTCAGGGGCCGGTGGGGCTACACCTTC. It is translated as CASSDLRGRWGYTF.